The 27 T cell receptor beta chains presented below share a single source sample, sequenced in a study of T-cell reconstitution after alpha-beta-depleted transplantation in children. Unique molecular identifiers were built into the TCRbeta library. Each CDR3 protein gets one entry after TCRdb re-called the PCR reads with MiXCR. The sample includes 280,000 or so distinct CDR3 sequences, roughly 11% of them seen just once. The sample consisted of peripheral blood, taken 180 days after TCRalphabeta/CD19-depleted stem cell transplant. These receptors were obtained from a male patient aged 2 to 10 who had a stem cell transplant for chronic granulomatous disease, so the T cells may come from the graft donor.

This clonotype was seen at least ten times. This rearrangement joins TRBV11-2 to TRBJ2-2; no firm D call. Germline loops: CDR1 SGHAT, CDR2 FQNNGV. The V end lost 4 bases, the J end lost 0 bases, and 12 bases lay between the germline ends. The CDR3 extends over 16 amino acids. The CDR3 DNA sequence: TGTGCCAGCAGCTCGGGCGTGTCCGCGAACACCGGGGAGCTGTTTTTT. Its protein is CASSSGVSANTGELFF.

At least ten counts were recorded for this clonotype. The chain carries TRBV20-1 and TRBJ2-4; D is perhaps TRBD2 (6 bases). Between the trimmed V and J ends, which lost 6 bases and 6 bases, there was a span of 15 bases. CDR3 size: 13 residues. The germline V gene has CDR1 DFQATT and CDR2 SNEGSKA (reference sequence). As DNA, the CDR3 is TGCAGTGCCCAGACTAGGCCCTTAAACATTCAGTACTTC. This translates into CSAQTRPLNIQYF.

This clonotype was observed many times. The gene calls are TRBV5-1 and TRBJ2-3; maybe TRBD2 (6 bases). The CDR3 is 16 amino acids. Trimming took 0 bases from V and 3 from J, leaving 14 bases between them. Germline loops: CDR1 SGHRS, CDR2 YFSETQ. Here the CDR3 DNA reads TGCGCCAGCAGCTTGGGCCCAGCGGGCCTGACAGATACGCAGTATTTT. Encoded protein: CASSLGPAGLTDTQYF.

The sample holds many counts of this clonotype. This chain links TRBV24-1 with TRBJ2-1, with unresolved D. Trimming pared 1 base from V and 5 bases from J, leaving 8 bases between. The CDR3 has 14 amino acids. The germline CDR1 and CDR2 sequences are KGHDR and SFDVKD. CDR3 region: CATSDLGPNNEQFF. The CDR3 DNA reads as TGTGCCACCAGTGATTTAGGACCCAACAATGAGCAGTTCTTC.

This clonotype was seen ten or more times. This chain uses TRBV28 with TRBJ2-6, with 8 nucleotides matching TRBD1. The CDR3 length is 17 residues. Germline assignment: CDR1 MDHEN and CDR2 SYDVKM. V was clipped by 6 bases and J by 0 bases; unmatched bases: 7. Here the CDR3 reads CASRRAGGRSGANVLTF. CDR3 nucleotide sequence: TGTGCCAGCAGAAGAGCAGGGGGCCGCTCTGGGGCCAACGTCCTGACTTTC.

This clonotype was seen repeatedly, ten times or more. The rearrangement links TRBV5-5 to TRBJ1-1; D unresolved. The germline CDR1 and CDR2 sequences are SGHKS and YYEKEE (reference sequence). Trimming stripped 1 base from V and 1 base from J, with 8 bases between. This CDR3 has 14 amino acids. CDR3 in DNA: TGTGCCAGCAGCTTGTACGGCCCGAACACTGAAGCTTTCTTT. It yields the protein CASSLYGPNTEAFF.

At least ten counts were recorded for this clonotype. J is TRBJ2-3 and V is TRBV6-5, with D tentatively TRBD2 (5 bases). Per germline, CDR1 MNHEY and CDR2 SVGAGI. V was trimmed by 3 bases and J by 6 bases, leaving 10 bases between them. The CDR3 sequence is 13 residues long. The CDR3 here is CASSYWGVDTQYF. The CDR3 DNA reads TGTGCCAGCAGTTATTGGGGAGTGGATACGCAGTATTTT.

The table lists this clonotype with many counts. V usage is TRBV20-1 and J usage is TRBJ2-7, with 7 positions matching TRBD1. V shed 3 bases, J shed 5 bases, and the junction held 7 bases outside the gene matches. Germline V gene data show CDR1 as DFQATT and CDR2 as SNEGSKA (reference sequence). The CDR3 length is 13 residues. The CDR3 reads CSASAGGVNEQYF. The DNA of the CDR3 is TGCAGTGCTAGCGCAGGGGGAGTCAACGAGCAGTACTTC.

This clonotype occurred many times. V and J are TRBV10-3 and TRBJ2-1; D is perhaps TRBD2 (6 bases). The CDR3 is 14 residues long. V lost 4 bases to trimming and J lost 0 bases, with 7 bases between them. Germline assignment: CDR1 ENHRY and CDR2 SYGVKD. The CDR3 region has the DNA TGTGCCATCAGTGGACTAGTCTCCTACAATGAGCAGTTCTTC. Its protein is CAISGLVSYNEQFF.

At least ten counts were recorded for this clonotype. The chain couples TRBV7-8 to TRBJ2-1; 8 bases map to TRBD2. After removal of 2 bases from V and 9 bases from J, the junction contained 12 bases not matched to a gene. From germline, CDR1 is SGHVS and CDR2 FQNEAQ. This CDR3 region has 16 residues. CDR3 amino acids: CASSLQPAGVFGEQFF. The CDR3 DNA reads TGTGCCAGCAGCTTACAACCAGCGGGAGTATTTGGTGAGCAGTTCTTC.

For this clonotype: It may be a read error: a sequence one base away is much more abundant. The CDR3 protein is CASSLRTGVSDGQFF. CDR3 DNA sequence: TGTGCCAGCAGTTTGAGGACAGGGGTTTCCGATGGGCAGTTCTTC. This chain joins TRBV12-3 or TRBV12-4 and TRBJ2-1, with 9 bases lining up with TRBD1. V lost 3 bases, J lost 12 bases, and 12 bases stayed unmatched. There are 15 residues in the CDR3.

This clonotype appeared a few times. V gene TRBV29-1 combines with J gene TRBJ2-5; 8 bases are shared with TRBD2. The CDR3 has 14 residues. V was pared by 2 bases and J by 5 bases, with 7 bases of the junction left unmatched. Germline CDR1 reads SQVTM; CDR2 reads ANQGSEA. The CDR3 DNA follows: TGCAGCGTTGAATTTGCGGGGGGACGTGAGACCCAGTACTTC. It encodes CSVEFAGGRETQYF.

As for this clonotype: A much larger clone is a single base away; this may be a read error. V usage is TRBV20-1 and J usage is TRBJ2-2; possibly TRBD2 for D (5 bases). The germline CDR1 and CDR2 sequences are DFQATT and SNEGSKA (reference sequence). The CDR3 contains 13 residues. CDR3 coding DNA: TGCAGTGCTAGAAGATCCGGACCCGGGGAGCTGTCTTTT. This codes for CSARRSGPGELSF.

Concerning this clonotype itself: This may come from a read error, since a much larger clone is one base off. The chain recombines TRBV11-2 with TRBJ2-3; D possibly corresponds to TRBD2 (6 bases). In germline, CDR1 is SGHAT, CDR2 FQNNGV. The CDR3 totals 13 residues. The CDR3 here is CANSRESADTQYF. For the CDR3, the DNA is TGTGCCAACAGCCGGGAGTCGGCAGATACGCAGTATTTT.

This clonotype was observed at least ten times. In DNA form, the CDR3 reads TGCAGTGCCCAGGGGACGTCTCTTGCTTTCTTT. This codes for CSAQGTSLAFF. This chain links TRBV20-1 with TRBJ1-1, with D perhaps TRBD1 (6 bases). The CDR3 consists of 11 residues. The germline V gene encodes CDR1 DFQATT and CDR2 SNEGSKA (reference sequence). V was clipped by 6 bases and J by 11 bases, with 16 bases between them.

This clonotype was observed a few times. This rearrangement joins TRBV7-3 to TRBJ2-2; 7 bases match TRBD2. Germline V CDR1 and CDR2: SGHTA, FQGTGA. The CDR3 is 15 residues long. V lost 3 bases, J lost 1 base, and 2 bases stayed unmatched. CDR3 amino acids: CASSLGRGNTGELFF. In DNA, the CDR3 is TGTGCCAGCAGCTTGGGGAGGGGGAACACCGGGGAGCTGTTTTTT.

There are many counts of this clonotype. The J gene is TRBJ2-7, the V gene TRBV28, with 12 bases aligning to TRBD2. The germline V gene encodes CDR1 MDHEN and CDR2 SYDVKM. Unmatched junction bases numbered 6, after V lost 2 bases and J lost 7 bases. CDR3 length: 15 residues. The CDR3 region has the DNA TGTGCCAGCAGTTTAAGCCCTAGCGGGAGGGGTGAGCAGTACTTC. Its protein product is CASSLSPSGRGEQYF. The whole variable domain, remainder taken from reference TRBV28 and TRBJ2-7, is DVKVTQSSRYLVKRTGEKVFLECVQDMDHENMFWYRQDPGLGLRLIYFSYDVKMKEKGDIPEGYSVSREKKERFSLILESASTNQTSMYLCASSLSPSGRGEQYFGPGTRLTVT.

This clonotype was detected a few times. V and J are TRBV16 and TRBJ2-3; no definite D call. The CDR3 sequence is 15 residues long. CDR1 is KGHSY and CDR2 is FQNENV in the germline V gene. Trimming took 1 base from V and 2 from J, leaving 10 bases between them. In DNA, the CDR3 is TGTGCCAGCAGCCAATGGAGAGCGACCACAGATACGCAGTATTTT. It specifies CASSQWRATTDTQYF.

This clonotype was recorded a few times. The CDR3 sequence is CASSLGSGANTEAFF. In DNA, the CDR3 is TGTGCCAGCAGCTTAGGTTCGGGGGCTAACACTGAAGCTTTCTTT. V usage is TRBV7-9 and J usage is TRBJ1-1, with a possible D match to TRBD1 (6 bases). The CDR3 is made up of 15 amino acids. The V gene lost 1 base and the J gene lost 2 bases, with 11 bases spanning the gap. The germline V gene encodes CDR1 SEHNR and CDR2 FQNEAQ (reference sequence).

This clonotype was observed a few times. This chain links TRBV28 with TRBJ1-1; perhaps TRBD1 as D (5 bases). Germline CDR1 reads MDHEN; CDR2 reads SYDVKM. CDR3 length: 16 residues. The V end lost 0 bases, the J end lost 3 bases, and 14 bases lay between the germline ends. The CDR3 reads CASSLWNEGKDTEAFF. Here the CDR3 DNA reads TGTGCCAGCAGTTTATGGAATGAGGGGAAGGACACTGAAGCTTTCTTT.

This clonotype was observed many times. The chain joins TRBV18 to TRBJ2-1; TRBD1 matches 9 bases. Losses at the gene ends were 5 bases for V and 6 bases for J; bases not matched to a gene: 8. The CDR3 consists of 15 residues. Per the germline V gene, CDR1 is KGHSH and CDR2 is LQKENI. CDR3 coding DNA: TGTGCCAGCTCAATCGGGACAGGGTGGTTCAATGAGCAGTTCTTC. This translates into CASSIGTGWFNEQFF.

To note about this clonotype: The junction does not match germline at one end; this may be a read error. The DNA for the CDR3 is TGTGCCAACAGCCTAGCCTGGACAGGGCTAGAGACCCAGTACTTC. This sequence encodes CANSLAWTGLETQYF. The chain carries TRBV9 and TRBJ2-5; TRBD1 matches 8 bases. The germline V gene has CDR1 SGDLS and CDR2 YYNGEE. The CDR3 has 15 amino acids.

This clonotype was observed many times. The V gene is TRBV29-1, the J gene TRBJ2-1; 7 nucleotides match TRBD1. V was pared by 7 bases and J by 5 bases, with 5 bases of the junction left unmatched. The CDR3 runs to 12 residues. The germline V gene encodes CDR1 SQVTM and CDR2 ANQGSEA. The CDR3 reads CSARDRDNEQFF. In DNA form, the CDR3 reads TGCAGCGCCAGAGACAGGGACAATGAGCAGTTCTTC.

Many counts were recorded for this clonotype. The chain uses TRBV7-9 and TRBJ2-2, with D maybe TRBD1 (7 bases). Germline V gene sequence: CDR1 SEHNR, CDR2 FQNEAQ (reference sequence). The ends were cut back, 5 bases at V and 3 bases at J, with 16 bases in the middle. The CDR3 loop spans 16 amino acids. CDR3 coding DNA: TGTGCCAGCAGCAGCCCGCGGGACAGAGACACCGGGGAGCTGTTTTTT. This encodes CASSSPRDRDTGELFF.

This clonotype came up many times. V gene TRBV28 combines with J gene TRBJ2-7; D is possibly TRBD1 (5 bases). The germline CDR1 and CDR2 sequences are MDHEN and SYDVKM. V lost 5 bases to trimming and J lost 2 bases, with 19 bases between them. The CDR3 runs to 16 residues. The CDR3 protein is CASSPEDTWATYEQYF. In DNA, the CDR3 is TGTGCCAGCAGTCCAGAGGACACCTGGGCCACCTACGAGCAGTACTTC. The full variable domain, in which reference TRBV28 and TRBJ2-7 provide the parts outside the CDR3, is DVKVTQSSRYLVKRTGEKVFLECVQDMDHENMFWYRQDPGLGLRLIYFSYDVKMKEKGDIPEGYSVSREKKERFSLILESASTNQTSMYLCASSPEDTWATYEQYFGPGTRLTVT.

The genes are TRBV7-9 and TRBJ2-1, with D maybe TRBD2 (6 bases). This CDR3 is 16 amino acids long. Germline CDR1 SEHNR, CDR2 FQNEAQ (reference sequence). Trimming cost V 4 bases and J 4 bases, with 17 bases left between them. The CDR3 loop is CASSSSLRGLYNEQFF. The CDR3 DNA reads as TGTGCCAGCAGCTCGTCCTTGCGGGGCCTTTACAATGAGCAGTTCTTC.

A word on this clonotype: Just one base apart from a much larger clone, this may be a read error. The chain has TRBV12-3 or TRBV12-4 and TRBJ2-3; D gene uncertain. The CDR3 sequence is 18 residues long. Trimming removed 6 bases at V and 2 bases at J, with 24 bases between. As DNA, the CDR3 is TGTGCCAGCAGCCCACTCATGGACCCAACACGCGTCACAGATACGCAGTATTTT. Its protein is CASSPLMDPTRVTDTQYF.